This TCR beta chain is from a study of T-cell memory formation after mild COVID-19. TCRdb passed the 5' RACE reads through MiXCR, listing each CDR3 protein once. This sample has hundreds of thousands of distinct CDR3 sequences, with 17% found just once. There are 13 residues in the CDR3. The germline V gene has CDR1 SGDLS and CDR2 YYNGEE. With 7 bases clipped from V and 5 bases from J, the junction kept 3 bases outside the gene matches. This clonotype was seen more than once but under ten times. V gene TRBV9 combines with J gene TRBJ2-1, with 10 nucleotides matching TRBD1. The sample consisted of PBMCs or a T cell subset sorted from them (not recorded which). The sequence came from an adult woman who had mild COVID-19 (a few samples of this study predate the infection). Cell type and time point are not known. CDR3 amino acids: CASGTGDNNEQFF. The DNA for the CDR3 is TGTGCCAGCGGGACAGGGGATAACAATGAGCAGTTCTTC.